These 27 T cell receptor beta chains came from one sample sequenced in a study of OX40 agonist ivuxolimab in advanced cancers. Some clones are missing from TCRdb's copy, which holds only in-frame ones; the method was immunoSEQ multiplex PCR. The sample lists about 46,000 clones; around 80% were seen once. Sequenced material: CD4+ or CD8+ T cells sorted from blood, taken in a trial of the OX40 agonist ivuxolimab. The receptors originated from an adult with an advanced solid tumor such as melanoma, head and neck, liver or kidney cancer.

The chain couples TRBV7-9 to TRBJ1-2, with 7 bases aligning to TRBD1. The germline V gene encodes CDR1 SEHNR and CDR2 FQNEAQ (reference sequence). The CDR3 has 12 residues. V shed 5 bases, J shed 4 bases, and the junction held 1 base outside the gene matches. CDR3 sequence: CASSPGGYGYTF. The DNA of the CDR3 is TGTGCCAGCAGCCCAGGGGGCTATGGCTACACCTTC. The complete variable domain, with remaining parts taken from reference TRBV7-9 and TRBJ1-2, reads DTGVSQNPRHKITKRGQNVTFRCDPISEHNRLYWYRQTLGQGPEFLTYFQNEAQLEKSRLLSDRFSAERPKGSFSTLEIQRTEQGDSAMYLCASSPGGYGYTFGSGTRLTVV.

J is TRBJ2-5 and V is TRBV28; weak D call: TRBD1 (6 bases). CDR3 length equals 16 residues. V was cut by 6 bases and J by 1 base, with 18 bases left in between. Germline CDR1 and CDR2: MDHEN and SYDVKM. The CDR3 coding sequence is TGTGCCAGCAGCAAATGGGGGCCCGTATCCCAAGAGACCCAGTACTTC. This gives the protein CASSKWGPVSQETQYF.

This chain joins TRBV5-5 and TRBJ1-2, with D possibly TRBD1 on 6 matching bases. The CDR3 runs to 13 residues. Germline lookup yields CDR1 SGHKS and CDR2 YYEKEE (reference sequence). V was pared by 2 bases and J by 3 bases, with 8 bases between. This CDR3 reads CASSLQGDYGYTF. The CDR3 nucleotides read TGTGCCAGCAGCTTACAGGGTGACTATGGCTACACCTTC.

In this sample, this clone turned up once. The rearrangement links TRBV2 to TRBJ2-1, with D maybe TRBD2 (6 bases). V was shortened by 6 bases and J by 7 bases, with 16 bases between the two germline ends. The germline V gene has CDR1 SNHLY and CDR2 FYNNEI. The CDR3 spans 14 residues. The CDR3 loop is CASSSAWRGNEQFF. For the CDR3, the DNA is TGTGCCAGCAGCTCCGCCTGGCGGGGTAATGAGCAGTTCTTC.

This sequence joins TRBV18 and TRBJ2-7, with 7 bases fitting TRBD1. This CDR3 has 14 residues. The V gene end was trimmed by 6 bases and the J gene end by 6 bases; junction bases not matched to a gene: 11. Germline CDR1 is KGHSH and CDR2 is LQKENI. This CDR3 reads CASSPTGTDGEQYF. As DNA, the CDR3 is TGTGCCAGCTCCCCGACAGGGACGGACGGCGAGCAGTACTTC. Full variable domain (outside the CDR3, taken from reference TRBV18 and TRBJ2-7): NAGVMQNPRHLVRRRGQEARLRCSPMKGHSHVYWYRQLPEEGLKFMVYLQKENIIDESGMPKERFSAEFPKEGPSILRIQQVVRGDSAAYFCASSPTGTDGEQYFGPGTRLTVT.

The chain combines TRBV11-2 with TRBJ2-7; 11 bases are shared with TRBD2. V lost 5 bases and J lost 7; bases outside the gene matches: 16. Germline CDR1 reads SGHAT; CDR2 reads FQNNGV. This CDR3 spans 17 amino acids. CDR3 in DNA: TGTGCCAGCAGCCCAAGCTGGGTAGCGGGAGGGCCGGGGGAGCAGTACTTC. Protein product: CASSPSWVAGGPGEQYF.

V and J are TRBV5-6 and TRBJ2-1; 9 nucleotides match TRBD1. Germline assignment: CDR1 SGHDT and CDR2 YYEEEE. J gave up 4 bases and V 4 bases, and 6 bases lay outside the gene matches. This CDR3 has 15 residues. CDR3 in DNA: TGTGCCAGCAGCGGGACAGGGAGAATATACAATGAGCAGTTCTTC. Translating it yields CASSGTGRIYNEQFF.

The gene calls are TRBV19 and TRBJ2-5; tentative D call: TRBD2 (6 bases). The CDR3 spans 13 residues. Trimming took 5 bases from V and 5 from J, leaving 12 bases between them. Per germline, CDR1 LNHDA and CDR2 SQIVND (reference sequence). CDR3 in DNA: TGTGCCAGTAGTTTCGGGGGACGGGAGACCCAGTACTTC. This translates into CASSFGGRETQYF.

The J gene is TRBJ2-2, the V gene TRBV6-6, with 7 bases aligning to TRBD1. The CDR3 is 14 residues long. CDR1 MNHNY and CDR2 SVGAGI come from the germline V gene (reference sequence). V dropped 8 bases and J dropped 5; count of bases not matched to a gene: 8. CDR3 bases: TGTGCCAGCGGAATCAGGGGGTCAACCGGGGAGCTGTTTTTT. Protein sequence: CASGIRGSTGELFF.

The V call is TRBV2, the J call TRBJ2-7; D could derive from TRBD1 or TRBD2 (5 bases each). V was trimmed by 6 bases and J by 3 bases, leaving 18 bases between them. The germline V gene has CDR1 SNHLY and CDR2 FYNNEI. The CDR3 sequence is 15 residues long. The CDR3 is CASSDKGTVFYEQYF. The CDR3 DNA sequence: TGTGCCAGCAGCGACAAAGGGACGGTATTCTACGAGCAGTACTTC. The full variable domain, with the rest looked up from reference TRBV2 and TRBJ2-7, is EPEVTQTPSHQVTQMGQEVILRCVPISNHLYFYWYRQILGQKVEFLVSFYNNEISEKSEIFDDQFSVERPDGSNFTLKIRSTKLEDSAMYFCASSDKGTVFYEQYFGPGTRLTVT.

This clone was seen a single time. The chain employs TRBV23-1 and TRBJ1-4; 9 positions agree with TRBD1. TRBV23-1 carries the ORF label, with uncertain function. J gave up 6 bases and V 1 base, and 6 bases lay outside the gene matches. The CDR3 spans 16 residues. The CDR3 DNA is TGCGCCAGCAGTCAATTAGGGGACAGGGAGGATGAAAAACTGTTTTTT. Protein: CASSQLGDREDEKLFF.

The table lists this clone with a count of one. V is TRBV5-3 and J is TRBJ1-1; D gene ambiguous. TRBV5-3 falls under the ORF class, with uncertain function. The CDR3 runs to 14 residues. Between the trimmed V and J ends, which lost 7 bases and 0 bases, there was a span of 13 bases. Here the CDR3 DNA reads TGTGCCAGATCCTGGGTCACCTTGAACACTGAAGCTTTCTTT. Amino acids: CARSWVTLNTEAFF.

This rearrangement joins TRBV7-2 to TRBJ2-5, with D unresolved. The CDR3 covers 16 residues. The V gene's germline CDR1 is SGHTA and CDR2 FQGNSA. V was pared by 3 bases and J by 1 base, with 15 bases between. The CDR3 reads CASSFFPPSAQETQYF. CDR3 DNA sequence: TGTGCCAGCAGCTTTTTCCCCCCAAGCGCCCAAGAGACCCAGTACTTC.

The V call is TRBV10-3, the J call TRBJ2-7; either TRBD1 or TRBD2 may supply D (5 bases each). Germline V gene lookup returns CDR1 ENHRY and CDR2 SYGVKD. Trimming shortened V by 3 bases and J by 2 bases, and 11 bases separated the two germline ends. The CDR3 is made up of 14 amino acids. For the CDR3, the DNA is TGTGCCATCAGTGACGGGGCCAGGGCCTACGAGCAGTACTTC. This gives the protein CAISDGARAYEQYF.

The chain employs TRBV5-1 and TRBJ2-1; 9 nucleotides match TRBD2. V lost 2 bases to trimming and J lost 7 bases; unmatched junction nucleotides: 4. Germline CDR1 SGHRS, CDR2 YFSETQ. This CDR3 is built from 14 residues. The DNA of the CDR3 is TGCGCCAGCAGCTTTAGCGGGAGACTAAATGAGCAGTTCTTC. Translation: CASSFSGRLNEQFF.

This chain uses TRBV28 with TRBJ1-1, with D uncertain. V dropped 1 base and J dropped 6 bases, with 3 bases sitting between them. CDR3 length: 11 amino acids. Germline assignment: CDR1 MDHEN and CDR2 SYDVKM. Here the CDR3 reads CASSLYAEAFF. CDR3 sequence (DNA): TGTGCCAGCAGTTTATATGCTGAAGCTTTCTTT. The full variable domain, completed using reference TRBV28 and TRBJ1-1, is DVKVTQSSRYLVKRTGEKVFLECVQDMDHENMFWYRQDPGLGLRLIYFSYDVKMKEKGDIPEGYSVSREKKERFSLILESASTNQTSMYLCASSLYAEAFFGQGTRLTVV.

This clone has just a few counts. The chain's CDR3 is CASRGSDQPQHF. CDR3 DNA: TGTGCCAGCAGGGGCTCCGATCAGCCCCAGCATTTT. The chain employs TRBV28 and TRBJ1-5; D remains unclear. Germline values: CDR1 MDHEN, CDR2 SYDVKM. The V gene lost 6 bases and the J gene lost 5 bases, with 8 bases spanning the gap. The CDR3 length is 12 residues.

The chain combines TRBV6-1 with TRBJ1-5; 8 bases line up with TRBD1. This CDR3 region has 15 residues. Germline V gene data show CDR1 as MNHNS and CDR2 as SASEGT. The trim removed 6 bases at V and 1 base at J, leaving 5 bases unmatched. The DNA of the CDR3 is TGTGCCAGCAGGCCACAGGGGGGGAGCAATCAGCCCCAGCATTTT. This gives the protein CASRPQGGSNQPQHF.

The chain links TRBV7-8 to TRBJ1-2; unclear D gene. The V gene lost 5 bases and the J gene lost 2 bases, with 18 bases spanning the gap. The germline V gene encodes CDR1 SGHVS and CDR2 FQNEAQ. The CDR3 covers 16 residues. The CDR3 DNA reads as TGTGCCAGCAGCCCCCTCTTAGGAAGTAGGAACTATGGCTACACCTTC. Translating it yields CASSPLLGSRNYGYTF.

The CDR3 DNA sequence: TGTGCCAGCAGCTTAAGTCAGAACTATGGCTACACCTTC. Residues: CASSLSQNYGYTF. The chain is built from TRBV7-2 and TRBJ1-2; unclear D gene. CDR1 and CDR2 from the germline V gene are SGHTA and FQGNSA. The CDR3 consists of 13 residues. Deletions cut 2 bases from V and 2 bases from J, with 6 bases between.

The chain carries TRBV2 and TRBJ2-1, with TRBD2 matching over 14 bases. Trimming removed 6 bases from V and 9 bases from J; junction bases left unmatched: 7. This CDR3 is 15 amino acids long. CDR1 and CDR2 (germline): SNHLY, FYNNEI. CDR3 nucleotides: TGTGCCAGCAGGCCCGGGACTAGCGGGAGTGGTGAGCAGTTCTTC. Translation: CASRPGTSGSGEQFF. Together with reference TRBV2 and TRBJ2-1, the CDR3 gives the full variable domain: EPEVTQTPSHQVTQMGQEVILRCVPISNHLYFYWYRQILGQKVEFLVSFYNNEISEKSEIFDDQFSVERPDGSNFTLKIRSTKLEDSAMYFCASRPGTSGSGEQFFGPGTRLTVL.

V usage is TRBV14 and J usage is TRBJ1-4; 8 bases line up with TRBD1. Germline V gene data show CDR1 as SGHDN and CDR2 as FVKESK. The CDR3 contains 14 residues. The V segment lost 3 bases and the J segment 8 bases; nucleotides outside the gene matches: 5. The CDR3 protein is CASSHQGAGEKLFF. The DNA for the CDR3 is TGTGCCAGCAGCCATCAGGGGGCAGGCGAAAAACTGTTTTTT.

This sequence joins TRBV7-9 and TRBJ1-3, with D possibly TRBD1 on 5 matching bases. CDR1 SEHNR and CDR2 FQNEAQ come from the germline V gene (reference sequence). The V gene lost 5 bases and the J gene lost 4 bases, with 12 bases spanning the gap. The CDR3 spans 14 residues. Here the CDR3 reads CASSPGHSGNTIYF. In nucleotides, the CDR3 is TGTGCCAGCAGCCCCGGACATTCGGGAAACACCATATATTTT.

The V call is TRBV6-1, the J call TRBJ1-5, with a weak D call TRBD1 (5 bases). The CDR3 loop spans 14 amino acids. V lost 3 bases to trimming and J lost 7 bases, with 13 bases between them. Germline V CDR1 and CDR2: MNHNS, SASEGT. The CDR3 sequence is CASSEGGKRQPQHF. The CDR3 DNA is TGTGCCAGCAGTGAGGGGGGGAAGAGGCAGCCCCAGCATTTT.

Only a few counts were recorded for this clone. V usage is TRBV27 and J usage is TRBJ2-7; TRBD2 matches 12 bases. The CDR3 has 15 amino acids. In germline, CDR1 is MNHEY, CDR2 SMNVEV (reference sequence). Germline trimming cut 5 bases from V and 5 bases from J; bases unmatched to any gene: 7. CDR3 region: CASSPRTSGMDEQYF. The CDR3 DNA follows: TGTGCCAGCAGTCCACGGACTAGCGGGATGGACGAGCAGTACTTC.

This clone was detected only once. This chain uses TRBV29-1 with TRBJ1-1; 8 bases line up with TRBD1. In germline, CDR1 is SQVTM, CDR2 ANQGSEA. CDR3 length: 14 amino acids. V dropped 6 bases and J dropped 1; count of bases not matched to a gene: 7. The CDR3 protein is CSVSPGTGNTEAFF. CDR3 DNA sequence: TGCAGCGTCTCACCAGGGACAGGGAACACTGAAGCTTTCTTT. The full variable domain, rest sourced from reference TRBV29-1 and TRBJ1-1, is SAVISQKPSRDICQRGTSLTIQCQVDSQVTMMFWYRQQPGQSLTLIATANQGSEATYESGFVIDKFPISRPNLTFSTLTVSNMSPEDSSIYLCSVSPGTGNTEAFFGQGTRLTVV.

The chain recombines TRBV28 with TRBJ2-7; TRBD2 aligns across 11 bases. V lost 5 bases, J lost 1 base, and 1 base stayed unmatched. The CDR3 is made up of 14 amino acids. Per the germline V gene, CDR1 is MDHEN and CDR2 is SYDVKM. The CDR3, as DNA: TGTGCCAGCAGTCGACTAGCGGGATCCTACGAGCAGTACTTC. It codes for CASSRLAGSYEQYF.